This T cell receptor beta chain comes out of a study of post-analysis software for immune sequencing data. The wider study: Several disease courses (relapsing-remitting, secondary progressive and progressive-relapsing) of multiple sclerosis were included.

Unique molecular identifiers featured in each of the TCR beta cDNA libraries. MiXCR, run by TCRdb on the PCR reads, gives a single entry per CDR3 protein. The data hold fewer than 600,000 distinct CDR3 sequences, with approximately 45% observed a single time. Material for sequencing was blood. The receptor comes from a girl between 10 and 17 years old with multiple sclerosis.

CDR3 protein: CASRTGTGGGEQYF. The CDR3 DNA is TGTGCCAGCAGAACCGGGACAGGGGGAGGCGAGCAGTACTTC. This chain links TRBV7-9 with TRBJ2-7; 11 positions agree with TRBD1. The V and J ends lost 6 bases and 6 bases, in that order; junction bases with no gene match: 7. CDR3 length: 14 amino acids. Germline-derived CDR1 and CDR2 are SEHNR and FQNEAQ (reference sequence).